Presented here are 20 T cell receptor beta chains from one specimen sequenced in a study of patients and donors after allogeneic stem cell transplantation. TCRdb re-called the RT-PCR reads with MiXCR, one entry per CDR3 protein. The table lists some 880,000 distinct CDR3 sequences, 18% of them singletons. Source material: blood, either unsorted or a sorted T cell fraction (not recorded which). The receptors derive from a human donor who was either an allogeneic HSCT recipient or a stem cell or donor lymphocyte infusion donor (not recorded which). It is not recorded whose cells these are; they may come from a transplant donor.

This clonotype was observed a handful of times. This chain links TRBV5-1 with TRBJ2-7; unclear D gene. The ends were cut back, 0 bases at V and 0 bases at J, with 16 bases in the middle. The CDR3 consists of 17 residues. Germline V CDR1 and CDR2: SGHRS, YFSETQ. This CDR3 reads CASSLAPSALVSYEQYF. The CDR3 DNA follows: TGCGCCAGCAGCTTGGCTCCTTCAGCGCTCGTCTCCTACGAGCAGTACTTC. The full variable domain, its missing parts supplied by reference TRBV5-1 and TRBJ2-7, is KAGVTQTPRYLIKTRGQQVTLSCSPISGHRSVSWYQQTPGQGLQFLFEYFSETQRNKGNFPGRFSGRQFSNSRSEMNVSTLELGDSALYLCASSLAPSALVSYEQYFGPGTRLTVT.

The chain combines TRBV15 with TRBJ2-3, with D possibly TRBD2 on 5 matching bases. In germline, CDR1 is LNHNV, CDR2 YYDKDF (reference sequence). V lost 3 bases, J lost 4 bases, and 17 bases lay in between. This CDR3 is 16 amino acids long. CDR3 in amino acids: CATSSETRNPPDTQYF. As DNA, the CDR3 is TGTGCCACCAGCAGTGAAACTAGAAATCCACCAGATACGCAGTATTTT.

The V and J genes are TRBV12-3 or TRBV12-4 and TRBJ2-7; TRBD1 matches at 10 bases. V shed 1 base, J shed 2 bases, and the junction held 8 bases outside the gene matches. CDR3 size: 17 residues. CDR3: CASSLDLPGQGTYEQYF. CDR3 nucleotide sequence: TGTGCCAGCAGTTTAGACCTTCCGGGACAGGGGACCTACGAGCAGTACTTC.

The chain joins TRBV9 to TRBJ2-2; D uncertain. Per germline, CDR1 SGDLS and CDR2 YYNGEE. With 3 bases removed from V and 2 bases from J, the gap between germline ends came to 8 bases. This CDR3 has 14 residues. As DNA, the CDR3 is TGTGCCAGCAGCGCCAGGATTAACACCGGGGAGCTGTTTTTT. Protein: CASSARINTGELFF.

This clonotype has only a few counts. J is TRBJ2-2 and V is TRBV7-2; D call uncertain. The CDR3 sequence is 16 residues long. Trimming removed 1 base at V and 0 bases at J, with 9 bases between. Germline assignment: CDR1 SGHTA and CDR2 FQGNSA. CDR3 sequence reads: CASSLVSEANTGELFF. Here the CDR3 DNA reads TGTGCCAGCAGCTTAGTTTCGGAAGCGAACACCGGGGAGCTGTTTTTT. The full variable domain, its missing parts supplied by reference TRBV7-2 and TRBJ2-2, is GAGVSQSPSNKVTEKGKDVELRCDPISGHTALYWYRQSLGQGLEFLIYFQGNSAPDKSGLPSDRFSAERTGGSVSTLTIQRTQQEDSAVYLCASSLVSEANTGELFFGEGSRLTVL.

DNA for the CDR3: TGTGCCAGCAGCTTAACGTTCGGGGGGTCGGGCACAGATACGCAGTATTTT. Encoded protein: CASSLTFGGSGTDTQYF. The chain carries TRBV7-3 and TRBJ2-3, with TRBD2 identical over 7 bases. CDR3 length: 17 residues. J lost 1 base, V lost 0 bases, and 7 bases had no gene match. From germline, CDR1 is SGHTA and CDR2 FQGTGA.

The gene calls are TRBV30 and TRBJ2-1; 8 nucleotides agree with TRBD2. The CDR3 has 18 amino acids. The germline CDR1 and CDR2 sequences are GTSNPN and SVGIG (reference sequence). With 5 bases clipped from V and 8 bases from J, the junction kept 23 bases outside the gene matches. In DNA form, the CDR3 reads TGTGCCTGGGTTAAACTAATGAAAAGGAGCGGGAGTGACTATGAGCAGTTCTTC. Its protein product is CAWVKLMKRSGSDYEQFF.

This clonotype was observed a few times. This chain uses TRBV9 with TRBJ1-2; unclear D gene. Per the germline V gene, CDR1 is SGDLS and CDR2 is YYNGEE. The CDR3 consists of 15 residues. V lost 4 bases, J lost 1 base, and 14 bases lay in between. Here the CDR3 reads CASSPRGESNYGYTF. The CDR3 DNA sequence: TGTGCCAGCAGCCCTAGAGGCGAAAGTAACTATGGCTACACCTTC. Drawing the rest from reference TRBV9 and TRBJ1-2, the complete variable domain is DSGVTQTPKHLITATGQRVTLRCSPRSGDLSVYWYQQSLDQGLQFLIQYYNGEERAKGNILERFSAQQFPDLHSELNLSSLELGDSALYFCASSPRGESNYGYTFGSGTRLTVV.

The chain uses TRBV6-2 or TRBV6-3 and TRBJ2-1, with a possible D match to TRBD2 (5 bases). There are 17 residues in the CDR3. Germline CDR1 and CDR2: MNHEY and SVGEGT. V was shortened by 0 bases and J by 5 bases, with 17 bases between the two germline ends. The CDR3 spells CASSYSRSRDWDNEQFF. The CDR3 DNA sequence: TGTGCCAGCAGTTACTCGAGAAGCCGGGATTGGGACAATGAGCAGTTCTTC.

The chain employs TRBV20-1 and TRBJ1-1; 8 bases line up with TRBD1. The CDR3 contains 15 residues. Germline V CDR1 and CDR2: DFQATT, SNEGSKA (reference sequence). With V trimmed by 3 bases and J by 4 bases, 10 bases remained unmatched. Here the CDR3 reads CSASRQGTWSTEAFF. CDR3 nucleotides: TGCAGTGCTAGCCGACAGGGGACCTGGAGCACTGAAGCTTTCTTT.

The V gene is TRBV12-3 or TRBV12-4, the J gene TRBJ2-7, with 7 bases aligning to TRBD2. The CDR3 contains 13 residues. After removal of 7 bases from V and 4 bases from J, the junction contained 7 bases not matched to a gene. Here the CDR3 reads CASKLGGGYEQYF. CDR3 in DNA: TGTGCCAGCAAATTGGGGGGAGGGTACGAGCAGTACTTC.

The J gene is TRBJ1-2, the V gene TRBV29-1; 10 bases match TRBD1. The CDR3 runs 13 residues. Germline CDR1 reads SQVTM; CDR2 reads ANQGSEA. With V trimmed by 8 bases and J by 2 bases, 5 bases remained unmatched. The CDR3: CSSADRGNYGYTF. DNA of the CDR3: TGCAGCTCCGCGGACAGGGGGAACTATGGCTACACCTTC.

This clonotype was seen a handful of times. The chain joins TRBV7-8 to TRBJ2-1; D may be TRBD1 (6 bases). Trimming took off 5 bases at V and 6 bases at J, with 14 bases between the two ends. The CDR3 is 14 residues long. The germline gives CDR1 SGHVS, CDR2 FQNEAQ. CDR3 sequence: CASSPETGANEQFF. Here the CDR3 DNA reads TGTGCCAGCAGCCCAGAGACAGGTGCCAATGAGCAGTTCTTC.

This clonotype was recorded at least ten times. This sequence joins TRBV12-3 or TRBV12-4 and TRBJ1-5, with TRBD1 identical over 7 bases. V was pared by 6 bases and J by 6 bases, with 11 bases of the junction left unmatched. This CDR3 has 15 residues. CDR3 in amino acids: CASSSRDSHSQPQHF. The CDR3 nucleotides read TGTGCCAGCAGCTCCCGGGACAGCCATTCTCAGCCCCAGCATTTT.

The CDR3 reads CAISESTLGVNTEAFF. The CDR3, as DNA: TGTGCCATCAGTGAGTCGACGCTGGGTGTGAACACTGAAGCTTTCTTT. The chain couples TRBV10-3 to TRBJ1-1; unclear D gene. Looked up from germline, CDR1 is ENHRY and CDR2 is SYGVKD. V shed 0 bases and J shed 0 bases, with 11 bases lying between them. There are 16 residues in the CDR3.

V gene TRBV5-1 combines with J gene TRBJ2-7, with TRBD1 as a possible D gene (6 bases). The CDR3 covers 14 residues. Germline CDR1 SGHRS, CDR2 YFSETQ. With 4 bases removed from V and 0 bases from J, the gap between germline ends came to 11 bases. The CDR3 reads CASSPGTTSYEQYF. The CDR3 DNA follows: TGCGCCAGCAGCCCCGGGACAACCTCCTACGAGCAGTACTTC.

The V and J genes are TRBV7-3 and TRBJ1-1; D unclear. Germline loops: CDR1 SGHTA, CDR2 FQGTGA. The CDR3 loop spans 14 amino acids. Between the trimmed V and J ends, which lost 1 base and 0 bases, there was a span of 6 bases. The CDR3 protein is CASSLNSMNTEAFF. In DNA, the CDR3 is TGTGCCAGCAGCTTAAACAGCATGAACACTGAAGCTTTCTTT.

This clonotype was observed a handful of times. The chain joins TRBV6-1 to TRBJ1-1; D not resolved. With 2 bases removed from V and 1 base from J, the gap between germline ends came to 8 bases. Germline-derived CDR1 and CDR2 are MNHNS and SASEGT. The CDR3 has 14 amino acids. For the CDR3, the DNA is TGTGCCAGCAGTGAACTACCCGGGAACACTGAAGCTTTCTTT. This gives the protein CASSELPGNTEAFF.

V is TRBV7-9 and J is TRBJ2-1; 10 nucleotides agree with TRBD2. The CDR3 is 16 residues long. Germline V gene sequence: CDR1 SEHNR, CDR2 FQNEAQ (reference sequence). J lost 5 bases, V lost 6 bases, and 10 bases had no gene match. CDR3 residues: CASRGSSGSVHNEQFF. CDR3 nucleotides: TGTGCCAGCAGGGGTTCTAGCGGGAGTGTCCACAATGAGCAGTTCTTC.

This clonotype came up a few times. The chain carries TRBV9 and TRBJ2-1, with 9 bases aligning to TRBD2. CDR1 is SGDLS, CDR2 YYNGEE, per germline. V trimming: 6 bases; J trimming: 9 bases; junction bases outside the gene matches: 13. This CDR3 has 15 amino acids. The CDR3 sequence is CASTVGGRASAEQFF. The CDR3 coding sequence is TGTGCCAGCACGGTGGGCGGGAGGGCCTCGGCTGAGCAGTTCTTC.